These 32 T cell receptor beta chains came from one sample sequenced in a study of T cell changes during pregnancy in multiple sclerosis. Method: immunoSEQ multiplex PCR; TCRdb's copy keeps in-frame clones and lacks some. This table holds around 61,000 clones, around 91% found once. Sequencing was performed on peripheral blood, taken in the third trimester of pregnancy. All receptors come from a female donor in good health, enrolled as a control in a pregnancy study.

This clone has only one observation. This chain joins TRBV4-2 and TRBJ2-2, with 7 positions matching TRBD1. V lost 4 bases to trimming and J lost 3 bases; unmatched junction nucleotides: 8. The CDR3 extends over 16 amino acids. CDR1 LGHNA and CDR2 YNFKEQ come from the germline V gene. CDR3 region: CASSRNKGTDTGELFF. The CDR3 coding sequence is TGTGCCAGCAGCCGTAATAAAGGGACAGACACCGGGGAGCTGTTTTTT.

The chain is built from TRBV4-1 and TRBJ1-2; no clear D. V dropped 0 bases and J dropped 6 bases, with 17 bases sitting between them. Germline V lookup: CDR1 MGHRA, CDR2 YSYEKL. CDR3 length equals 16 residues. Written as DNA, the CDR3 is TGCGCCAGCAGCCAAGAGAGCGTATCGGCAGCCCATGGCTACACCTTC. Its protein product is CASSQESVSAAHGYTF.

CDR3 nucleotides: TGCGCCAGCAGCTTGGCCCCTGGGAGTGAAGCTTTCTTT. Amino acids: CASSLAPGSEAFF. The genes are TRBV5-1 and TRBJ1-1; D is unresolved. The germline CDR1 and CDR2 sequences are SGHRS and YFSETQ. The CDR3 spans 13 residues. V gave up 0 bases and J gave up 7 bases, with 10 bases separating them.

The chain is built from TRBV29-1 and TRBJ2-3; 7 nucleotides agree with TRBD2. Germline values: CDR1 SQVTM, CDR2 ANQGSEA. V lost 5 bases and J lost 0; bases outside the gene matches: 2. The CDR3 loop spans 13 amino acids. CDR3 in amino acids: CSVRGVSTDTQYF. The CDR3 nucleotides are TGCAGCGTTCGGGGGGTAAGCACAGATACGCAGTATTTT.

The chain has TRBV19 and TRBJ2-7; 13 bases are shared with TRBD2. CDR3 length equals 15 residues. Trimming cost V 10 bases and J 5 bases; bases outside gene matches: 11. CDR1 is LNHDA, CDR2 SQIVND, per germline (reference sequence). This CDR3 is CATAYPGLAGNEQYF. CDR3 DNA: TGTGCCACAGCTTATCCGGGACTAGCGGGGAACGAGCAGTACTTC. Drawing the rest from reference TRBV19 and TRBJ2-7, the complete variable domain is DGGITQSPKYLFRKEGQNVTLSCEQNLNHDAMYWYRQDPGQGLRLIYYSQIVNDFQKGDIAEGYSVSREKKESFPLTVTSAQKNPTAFYLCATAYPGLAGNEQYFGPGTRLTVT.

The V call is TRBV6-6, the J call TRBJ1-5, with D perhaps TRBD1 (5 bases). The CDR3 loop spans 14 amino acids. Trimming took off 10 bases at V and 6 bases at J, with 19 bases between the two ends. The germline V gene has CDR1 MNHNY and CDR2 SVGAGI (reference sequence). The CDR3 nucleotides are TGTGCCACGACGACAGATAATGCAGGTCAGCCCCAGCATTTT. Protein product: CATTTDNAGQPQHF.

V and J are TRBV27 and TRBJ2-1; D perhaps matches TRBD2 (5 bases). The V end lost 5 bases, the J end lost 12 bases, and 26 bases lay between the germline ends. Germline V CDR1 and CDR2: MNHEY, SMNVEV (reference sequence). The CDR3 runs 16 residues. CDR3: CASSPRTGLSSNGQFF. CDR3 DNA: TGTGCCAGCAGTCCCCGGACTGGCCTTTCATCTAACGGGCAGTTCTTC.

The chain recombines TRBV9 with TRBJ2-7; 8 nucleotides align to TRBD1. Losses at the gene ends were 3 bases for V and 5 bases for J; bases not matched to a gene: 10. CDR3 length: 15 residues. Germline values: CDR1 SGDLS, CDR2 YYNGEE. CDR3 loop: CASSAETGAVNEQYF. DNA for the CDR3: TGTGCCAGCAGCGCGGAGACAGGGGCAGTCAACGAGCAGTACTTC.

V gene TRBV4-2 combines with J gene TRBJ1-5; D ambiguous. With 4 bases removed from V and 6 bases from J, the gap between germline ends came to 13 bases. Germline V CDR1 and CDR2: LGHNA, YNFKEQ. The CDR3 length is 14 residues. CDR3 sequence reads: CASSPSHGGQPQHF. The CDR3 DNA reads TGTGCCAGCAGCCCTTCTCATGGCGGTCAGCCCCAGCATTTT.

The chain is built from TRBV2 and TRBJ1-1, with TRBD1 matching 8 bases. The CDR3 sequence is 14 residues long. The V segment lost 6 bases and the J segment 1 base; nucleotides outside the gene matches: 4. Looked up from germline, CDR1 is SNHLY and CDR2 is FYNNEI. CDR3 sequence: CASREGQANTEAFF. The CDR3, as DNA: TGTGCCAGCAGGGAGGGACAGGCGAACACTGAAGCTTTCTTT.

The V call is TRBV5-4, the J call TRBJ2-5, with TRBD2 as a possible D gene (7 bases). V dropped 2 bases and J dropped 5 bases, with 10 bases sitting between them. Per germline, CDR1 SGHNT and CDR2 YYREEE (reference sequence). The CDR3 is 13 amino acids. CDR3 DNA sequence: TGTGCCAGCAGCTTAAAGGGGGGGGAGACCCAGTACTTC. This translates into CASSLKGGETQYF.

The CDR3 loop is CAEPERDSRTDTQYF. Written as DNA, the CDR3 is TGTGCCGAGCCGGAACGGGACTCGCGCACAGATACGCAGTATTTT. V gene TRBV12-1 combines with J gene TRBJ2-3; TRBD2, as called in the table, went unchecked against the DNA. TRBV12-1 is tagged as a pseudogene. The CDR3 contains 15 residues.

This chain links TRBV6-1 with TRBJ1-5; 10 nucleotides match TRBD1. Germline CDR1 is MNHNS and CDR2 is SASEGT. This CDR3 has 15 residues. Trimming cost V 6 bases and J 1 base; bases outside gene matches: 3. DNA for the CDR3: TGTGCCAGCAGCGCGGGACAGGGGAGCAATCAGCCCCAGCATTTT. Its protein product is CASSAGQGSNQPQHF.

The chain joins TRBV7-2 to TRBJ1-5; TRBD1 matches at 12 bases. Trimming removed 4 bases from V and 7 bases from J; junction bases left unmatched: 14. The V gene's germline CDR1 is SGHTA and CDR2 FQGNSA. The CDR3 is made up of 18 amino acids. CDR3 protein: CASSSSLEGTGGVQPQHF. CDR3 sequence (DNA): TGTGCCAGCAGCTCCTCCCTCGAGGGGACAGGGGGCGTCCAGCCCCAGCATTTT.

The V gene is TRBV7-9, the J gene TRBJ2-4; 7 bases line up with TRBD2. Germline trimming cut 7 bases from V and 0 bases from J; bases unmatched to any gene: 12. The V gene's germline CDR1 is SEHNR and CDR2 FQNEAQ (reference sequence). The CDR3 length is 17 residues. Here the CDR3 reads CASIQEAGLIAKNIQYF. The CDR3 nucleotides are TGTGCCAGCATACAGGAAGCGGGGCTTATAGCCAAAAACATTCAGTACTTC.

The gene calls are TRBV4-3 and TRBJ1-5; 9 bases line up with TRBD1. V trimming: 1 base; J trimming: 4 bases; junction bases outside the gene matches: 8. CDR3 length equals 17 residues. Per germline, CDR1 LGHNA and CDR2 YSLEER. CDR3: CASSQALTGGGNQPQHF. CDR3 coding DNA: TGCGCCAGCAGCCAAGCCCTGACAGGGGGGGGTAATCAGCCCCAGCATTTT.

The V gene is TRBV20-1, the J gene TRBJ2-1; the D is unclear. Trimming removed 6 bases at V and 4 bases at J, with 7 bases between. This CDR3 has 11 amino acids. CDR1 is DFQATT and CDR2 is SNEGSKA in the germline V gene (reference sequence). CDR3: CSAPRYNEQFF. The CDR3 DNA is TGCAGTGCGCCTAGGTACAATGAGCAGTTCTTC.

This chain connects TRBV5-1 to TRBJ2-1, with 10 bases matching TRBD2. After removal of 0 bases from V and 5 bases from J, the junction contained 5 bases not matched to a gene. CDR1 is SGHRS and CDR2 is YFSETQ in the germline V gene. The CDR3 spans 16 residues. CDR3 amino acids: CASSLATSGVNNEQFF. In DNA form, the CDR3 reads TGCGCCAGCAGCTTGGCCACTAGCGGGGTGAACAATGAGCAGTTCTTC.

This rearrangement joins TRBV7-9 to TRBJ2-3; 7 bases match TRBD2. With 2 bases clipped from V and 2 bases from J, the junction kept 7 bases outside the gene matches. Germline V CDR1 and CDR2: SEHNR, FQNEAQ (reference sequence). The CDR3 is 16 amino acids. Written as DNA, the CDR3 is TGTGCCAGCAGCTTATTACCTAGCGGCTACACAGATACGCAGTATTTT. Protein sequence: CASSLLPSGYTDTQYF.

The CDR3 nucleotides are TGTGCCAGCAGCTTAGCTCAGGGACAGACTCAGTTCTTC. Protein product: CASSLAQGQTQFF. The rearrangement links TRBV7-2 to TRBJ2-1; the match to TRBD1 covers 7 bases. Germline V CDR1 and CDR2: SGHTA, FQGNSA. The CDR3 contains 13 residues. The V gene end was trimmed by 0 bases and the J gene end by 13 bases; junction bases not matched to a gene: 6.

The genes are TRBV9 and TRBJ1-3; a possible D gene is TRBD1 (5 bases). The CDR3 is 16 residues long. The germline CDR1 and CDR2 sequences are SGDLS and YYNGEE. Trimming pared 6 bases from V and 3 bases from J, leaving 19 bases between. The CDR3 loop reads CASTPKGRDGGNTIYF. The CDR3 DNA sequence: TGTGCCAGCACTCCGAAGGGGCGGGATGGTGGAAACACCATATATTTT.

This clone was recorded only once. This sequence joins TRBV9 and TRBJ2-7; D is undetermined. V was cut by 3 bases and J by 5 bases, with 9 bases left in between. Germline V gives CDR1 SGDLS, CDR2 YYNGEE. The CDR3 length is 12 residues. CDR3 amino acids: CASSGSNDEQYF. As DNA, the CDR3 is TGTGCCAGCAGCGGGAGCAATGACGAGCAGTACTTC.

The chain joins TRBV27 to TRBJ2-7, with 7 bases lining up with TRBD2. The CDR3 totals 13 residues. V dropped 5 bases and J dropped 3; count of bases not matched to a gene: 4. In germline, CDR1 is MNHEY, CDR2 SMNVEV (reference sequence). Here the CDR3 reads CASSPGRDYEQYF. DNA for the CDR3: TGTGCCAGCAGTCCAGGGAGGGACTACGAGCAGTACTTC.

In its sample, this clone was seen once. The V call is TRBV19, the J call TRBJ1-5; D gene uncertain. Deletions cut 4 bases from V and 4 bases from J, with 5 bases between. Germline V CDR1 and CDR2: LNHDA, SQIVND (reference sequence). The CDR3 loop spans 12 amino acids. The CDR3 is CASSSQNQPQHF. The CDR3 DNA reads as TGTGCCAGTAGTAGCCAGAATCAGCCCCAGCATTTT.

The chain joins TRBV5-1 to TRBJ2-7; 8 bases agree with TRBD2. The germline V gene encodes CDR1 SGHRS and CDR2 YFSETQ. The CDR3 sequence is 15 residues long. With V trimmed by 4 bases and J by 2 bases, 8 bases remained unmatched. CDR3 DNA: TGCGCCAGCAGCCGGGAGGGCGGGGCGGCCTACGAGCAGTACTTC. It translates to CASSREGGAAYEQYF.

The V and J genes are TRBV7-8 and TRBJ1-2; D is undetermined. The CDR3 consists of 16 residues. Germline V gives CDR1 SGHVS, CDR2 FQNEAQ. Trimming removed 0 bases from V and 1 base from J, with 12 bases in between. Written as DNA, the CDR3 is TGTGCCAGCAGCTTAGCGCTAGACTCCCTTAACTATGGCTACACCTTC. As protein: CASSLALDSLNYGYTF.

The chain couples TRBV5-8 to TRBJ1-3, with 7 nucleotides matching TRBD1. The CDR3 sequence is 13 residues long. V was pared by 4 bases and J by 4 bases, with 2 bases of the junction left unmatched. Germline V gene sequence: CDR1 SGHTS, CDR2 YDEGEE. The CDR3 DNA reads TGTGCCAGCAGCCGACAGGGAGGAAACACCATATATTTT. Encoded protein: CASSRQGGNTIYF.

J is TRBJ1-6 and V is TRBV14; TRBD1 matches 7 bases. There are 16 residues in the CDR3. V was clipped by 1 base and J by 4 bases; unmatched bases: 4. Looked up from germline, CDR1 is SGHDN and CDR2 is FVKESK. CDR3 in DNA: TGTGCCAGCAGCCAAGGCCGGGACAGTTATAATTCACCCCTCCACTTT. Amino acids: CASSQGRDSYNSPLHF.

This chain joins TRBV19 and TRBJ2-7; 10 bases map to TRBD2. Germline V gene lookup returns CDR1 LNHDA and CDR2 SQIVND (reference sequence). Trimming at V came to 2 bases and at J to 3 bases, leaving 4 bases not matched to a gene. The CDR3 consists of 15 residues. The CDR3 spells CASSITLAGDYEQYF. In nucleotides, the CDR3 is TGTGCCAGTAGTATAACTCTAGCGGGGGACTACGAGCAGTACTTC.

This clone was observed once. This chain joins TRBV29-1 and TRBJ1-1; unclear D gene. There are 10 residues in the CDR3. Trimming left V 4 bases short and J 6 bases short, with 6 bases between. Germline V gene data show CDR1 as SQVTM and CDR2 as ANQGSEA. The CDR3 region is CSVGTPEAFF. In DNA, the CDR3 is TGCAGCGTTGGGACTCCTGAAGCTTTCTTT.

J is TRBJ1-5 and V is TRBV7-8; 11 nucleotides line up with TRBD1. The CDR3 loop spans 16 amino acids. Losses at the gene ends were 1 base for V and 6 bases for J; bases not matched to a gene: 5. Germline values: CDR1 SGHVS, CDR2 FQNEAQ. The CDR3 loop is CASSLGTGGAGQPQHF. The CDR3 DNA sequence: TGTGCCAGCAGCTTAGGGACAGGGGGCGCAGGTCAGCCCCAGCATTTT.

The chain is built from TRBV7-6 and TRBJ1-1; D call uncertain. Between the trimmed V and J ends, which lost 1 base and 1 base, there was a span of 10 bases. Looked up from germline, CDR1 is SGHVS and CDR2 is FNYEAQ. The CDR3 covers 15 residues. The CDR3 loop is CASSLEEAGNTEAFF. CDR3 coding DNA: TGTGCCAGCAGCTTAGAGGAGGCAGGGAACACTGAAGCTTTCTTT.